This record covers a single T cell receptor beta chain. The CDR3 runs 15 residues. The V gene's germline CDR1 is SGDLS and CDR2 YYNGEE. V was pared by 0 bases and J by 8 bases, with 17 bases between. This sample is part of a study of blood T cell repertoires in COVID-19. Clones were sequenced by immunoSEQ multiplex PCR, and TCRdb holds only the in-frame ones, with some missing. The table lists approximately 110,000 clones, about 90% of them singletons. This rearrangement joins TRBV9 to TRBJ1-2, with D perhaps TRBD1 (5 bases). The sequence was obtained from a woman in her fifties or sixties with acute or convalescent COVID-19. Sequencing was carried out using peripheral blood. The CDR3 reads CASSVGPLGGGGYTF. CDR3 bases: TGTGCCAGCAGCGTAGGGCCGTTGGGGGGTGGAGGCTACACCTTC.